One sample yielded the 13 T cell receptor beta chains listed below, sequenced in a study of cytomegalovirus exposure and HLA in healthy donors. PCR employed 60 Vbeta and 13 Jbeta primers. This table comes from immunoSEQ multiplex PCR, and its TCRdb copy is limited to in-frame clones, with some not included. The sample includes some 190,000 clones, approximately 80% of them seen just once. Sequencing was performed on PBMCs. The receptors come from a girl aged 5 to 17 in good health and CMV-seropositive.

The chain has TRBV7-2 and TRBJ1-1; 7 bases match TRBD1. The length of the CDR3 is 15 residues. Trimming cost V 1 base and J 1 base; bases outside gene matches: 3. The germline CDR1 and CDR2 sequences are SGHTA and FQGNSA. Here the CDR3 DNA reads TGTGCCAGCAGCTTAGTTCACAGGGGGAACACTGAAGCTTTCTTT. Protein: CASSLVHRGNTEAFF. Combining the CDR3 with reference TRBV7-2 and TRBJ1-1 gives the whole variable domain GAGVSQSPSNKVTEKGKDVELRCDPISGHTALYWYRQSLGQGLEFLIYFQGNSAPDKSGLPSDRFSAERTGGSVSTLTIQRTQQEDSAVYLCASSLVHRGNTEAFFGQGTRLTVV.

This clone showed up just once. This chain uses TRBV29-1 with TRBJ2-1, with D perhaps TRBD2 (5 bases). The CDR3 has 13 amino acids. Germline V gives CDR1 SQVTM, CDR2 ANQGSEA. V lost 4 bases and J 3 bases, leaving 10 bases between the germline ends. This CDR3 is CSVVLGGYNEQFF. The DNA of the CDR3 is TGCAGCGTTGTGCTAGGAGGCTACAATGAGCAGTTCTTC.

The V gene is TRBV6-4, the J gene TRBJ1-1; D is perhaps TRBD1 (5 bases). Germline loops: CDR1 MRHNA, CDR2 SNTAGT. With 4 bases removed from V and 4 bases from J, the gap between germline ends came to 19 bases. CDR3 length equals 16 residues. The CDR3 loop reads CASSVPPFRVGTEAFF. Here the CDR3 DNA reads TGTGCCAGCAGTGTCCCTCCATTCAGGGTGGGCACTGAAGCTTTCTTT.

This clone appeared a single time. The chain recombines TRBV29-1 with TRBJ2-7; perhaps TRBD2 as D (5 bases). Germline V gene lookup returns CDR1 SQVTM and CDR2 ANQGSEA. V lost 2 bases to trimming and J lost 7 bases, with 18 bases between them. The CDR3 covers 14 residues. CDR3 sequence reads: CSVEYYGNNGEQYF. Written as DNA, the CDR3 is TGCAGCGTTGAATACTACGGGAACAATGGTGAGCAGTACTTC.

The rearrangement joins TRBV13 to TRBJ1-1; possibly TRBD1 for D (5 bases). Looked up from germline, CDR1 is PRHDT and CDR2 is FYEKMQ (reference sequence). The CDR3 is made up of 15 amino acids. V was pared by 6 bases and J by 3 bases, with 17 bases between. Written as DNA, the CDR3 is TGTGCCAGCAGAGGGGATGGGGCGGGGGACACTGAAGCTTTCTTT. Protein sequence: CASRGDGAGDTEAFF.

In its sample, this clone was seen once. The chain uses TRBV30 and TRBJ1-5; unclear D gene. CDR1 and CDR2 (germline): GTSNPN, SVGIG (reference sequence). V lost 4 bases and J lost 3, with 10 bases in between. The CDR3 runs to 13 residues. The CDR3 DNA reads TGTGCCTGGAATCGCCAGAACAATCAGCCCCAGCATTTT. Amino acid sequence: CAWNRQNNQPQHF.

This clone was observed a few times. The V gene is TRBV21-1, the J gene TRBJ1-1. TRBV21-1 is flagged as a pseudogene. The CDR3 has 14 amino acids. The CDR3 nucleotides are TGTGCCAGCAGAAGCGCCAACCTTAACACTGAAGCTTTCTTT. Translating it yields CASRSANLNTEAFF.

The V call is TRBV19, the J call TRBJ1-5; TRBD1 might be the D (5 bases). V was pared by 7 bases and J by 5 bases, with 12 bases between. Germline V gene lookup returns CDR1 LNHDA and CDR2 SQIVND (reference sequence). CDR3 length: 13 amino acids. CDR3 residues: CASTRLGDQPQHF. In nucleotides, the CDR3 is TGTGCCAGTACTCGGTTAGGGGATCAGCCCCAGCATTTT.

This clone occurred once. This sequence joins TRBV9 and TRBJ1-2; tentatively, D is TRBD1 (6 bases). This CDR3 region has 14 residues. V was trimmed by 7 bases and J by 4 bases, leaving 17 bases between them. Germline V gene sequence: CDR1 SGDLS, CDR2 YYNGEE. CDR3 DNA: TGTGCCAGCTCGAATAGGGGGACGGGCTATGGCTACACCTTC. It is translated as CASSNRGTGYGYTF.

Here the CDR3 DNA reads TGCGCCAGCAGCCTGGCCCCAGGGGCAACCTATGGCTACACCTTC. It specifies CASSLAPGATYGYTF. The chain employs TRBV5-1 and TRBJ1-2; TRBD1 is a possible D gene (6 bases). V shed 4 bases and J shed 4 bases, with 17 bases lying between them. Per the germline V gene, CDR1 is SGHRS and CDR2 is YFSETQ. CDR3 length: 15 residues.

This chain joins TRBV7-9 and TRBJ2-6; possibly TRBD2 for D (6 bases). The V gene's germline CDR1 is SEHNR and CDR2 FQNEAQ (reference sequence). This CDR3 spans 17 amino acids. V was shortened by 2 bases and J by 0 bases, with 11 bases between the two germline ends. CDR3 nucleotide sequence: TGTGCCAGCAGCTTATACGGAGGGGCCTCTGGGGCCAACGTCCTGACTTTC. Translation: CASSLYGGASGANVLTF.

For the CDR3, the DNA is TGTGCCTGGACCGAGGGGACAGGGGGCTACTACGAGCAGTACTTC. This sequence encodes CAWTEGTGGYYEQYF. This chain joins TRBV30 and TRBJ2-7, with 12 bases that match TRBD1. Germline loops: CDR1 GTSNPN, CDR2 SVGIG (reference sequence). The J segment lost 3 bases and the V segment lost 4 bases, leaving 7 bases of the junction unmatched. This CDR3 has 15 residues.

The chain recombines TRBV5-6 with TRBJ1-2, with D unclear. CDR3 size: 13 residues. Germline CDR1 and CDR2: SGHDT and YYEEEE. Trimming pared 0 bases from V and 3 bases from J, leaving 6 bases between. The CDR3 reads CASSLGQYYGYTF. CDR3 bases: TGTGCCAGCAGCTTGGGGCAGTACTATGGCTACACCTTC.